The 5 T cell receptor beta chains below all came from one sample that was sequenced in a study of identical twins. A single record per CDR3 protein comes from TCRdb applying MiXCR to the 5' RACE reads. Of fewer than 250,000 distinct CDR3 sequences in the sample, roughly 10% are singletons; the top ten hold about 5.2%. Sequenced sample: memory (CD45RO+) T cells sorted from blood. These receptor sequences come from a woman younger than 35 in good health.

This clonotype has more than one count but fewer than ten. The chain is built from TRBV9 and TRBJ2-5; D ambiguous. The CDR3 runs 14 residues. The V and J ends lost 0 bases and 1 base respectively, with 7 bases between them. The germline V gene has CDR1 SGDLS and CDR2 YYNGEE. The CDR3 region is CASSVEAGQETQYF. CDR3 nucleotide sequence: TGTGCCAGCAGCGTAGAGGCCGGCCAAGAGACCCAGTACTTC.

This clonotype has only a few counts. The chain employs TRBV7-9 and TRBJ2-1; 8 nucleotides line up with TRBD1. V shed 8 bases, J shed 3 bases, and the junction held 6 bases outside the gene matches. The CDR3 length is 14 residues. Germline V gene lookup returns CDR1 SEHNR and CDR2 FQNEAQ (reference sequence). CDR3 in amino acids: CASRSGQVYNEQFF. The CDR3 DNA sequence: TGTGCCAGCCGGTCGGGACAGGTCTACAATGAGCAGTTCTTC.

This clonotype was observed a handful of times. This rearrangement joins TRBV5-1 to TRBJ2-1, with TRBD2 as a possible D gene (6 bases). Trimming shortened V by 4 bases and J by 9 bases, and 11 bases separated the two germline ends. The CDR3 has 12 residues. Germline CDR1 SGHRS, CDR2 YFSETQ. The CDR3: CASSVEGGEQFF. As DNA, the CDR3 is TGCGCCAGCAGCGTGGAGGGCGGTGAGCAGTTCTTC.

This clonotype was counted many times. The J gene is TRBJ2-2, the V gene TRBV12-3 or TRBV12-4, with D unresolved. This CDR3 has 14 residues. V was trimmed by 6 bases and J by 0 bases, leaving 8 bases between them. The CDR3 coding sequence is TGTGCCAGCAGCTTAACACCGAACACCGGGGAGCTGTTTTTT. Residues: CASSLTPNTGELFF.

This clonotype was detected ten times or more. The rearrangement uses TRBV7-8 and TRBJ1-2; no clear D. This CDR3 has 15 residues. The V gene's germline CDR1 is SGHVS and CDR2 FQNEAQ. The V end was cut by 5 bases, the J end by 8 bases, with 21 bases between. The DNA of the CDR3 is TGTGCCAGCAGCCCCCACCGGGTCGCGGCGGAGGGCTACACCTTC. Amino acids: CASSPHRVAAEGYTF.